These T cell receptor beta chains were read from a single sample in a study of Graves' ophthalmopathy and Graves' hyperthyroidism. Each CDR3 protein gets one entry after TCRdb re-called the multiplex PCR reads with MiXCR. Here the sample spans around 1.1 million distinct CDR3 sequences, about two fifths being singletons. Sequencing was done on a sample of peripheral blood or thyroid tissue (not recorded which). Source of these receptors: an adult man with Graves' hyperthyroidism. CDR3s include the opening cysteine and the closing phenylalanine or tryptophan. The D gene is left open where the match is weak. Size tells how often a clone was seen (once, few, many) or the class of an expanded clone, and some rows leave it out.

clone size	D gene	J gene	V gene	CDR3 DNA	CDR3 protein
few	.	TRBJ2-5	TRBV2	TGTGCCAGCAGGCTCACCTGGGGGGAGACCCAGTACTTC	CASRLTWGETQYF
.	.	TRBJ2-7	TRBV6-6	TGTGCCAGCAGTTACTCGAGGGGGACCACCTACGAGCAGTACTTC	CASSYSRGTTYEQYF
few	TRBD2	TRBJ2-7	TRBV7-2	TGTGCCAGCAGCTTAATACCGGGACTAGCGGGGGGGCATAGGTACGAGCAGTACTTC	CASSLIPGLAGGHRYEQYF
.	TRBD1	TRBJ2-7	TRBV29-1	TGCAGCGTTGAAGCGGGACAGGGGAGCTCCTACGAGCAGTACTTC	CSVEAGQGSSYEQYF
.	TRBD1	TRBJ2-2	TRBV20-1	TGCAGTGCTAGAGATGCTACAGGGGACACCGGGGAGCTGTTTTTT	CSARDATGDTGELFF
many	TRBD1	TRBJ2-7	TRBV5-5	TGTGCCAGCACCACCGGGACAGGGCCTTTCTACGAGCAGTACTTC	CASTTGTGPFYEQYF
many	.	TRBJ2-6	TRBV20-1	TGCAGTGCTAGCCGAGGGGGGGCCGGGGCCAACGTCCTGACTTTC	CSASRGGAGANVLTF
.	.	TRBJ1-1	TRBV20-1	TGCAGTGCTAGAGCCGGTGGGCCCCCTGAAGCTTTCTTT	CSARAGGPPEAFF
few	.	TRBJ1-2	TRBV7-9	TGTGCCAGCAGCTTATCCCCACTCAGTGCCGGTGCCAACACCTTC	CASSLSPLSAGANTF
many	.	TRBJ1-5	TRBV19	TGTGCCAGTAGTATAGGAGGCAGGGTGGATCAGCCCCAGCATTTT	CASSIGGRVDQPQHF
.	.	TRBJ2-7	TRBV18	TGTGCCAGCTCACCCCAGGTTCTGTACGAGCAGTACTTC	CASSPQVLYEQYF
many	.	TRBJ2-5	TRBV11-2	TGTGCCAGCAGCTTAGCCCGCGACGTAAAGACCCAGTACTTC	CASSLARDVKTQYF
once	TRBD1	TRBJ2-5	TRBV10-3	TGTGCCATCAGTCGACAGGGTCAAGAGACCCAGTACTTC	CAISRQGQETQYF
.	.	TRBJ2-7	TRBV2	TGTGCCATCAGTGCCCGGGAGCGGACCTACGAGCAGTACTTC	CAISARERTYEQYF
few	TRBD2	TRBJ2-7	TRBV20-1	TGCAGTGCTAGATCGACGACTAGCGGGAGTGCCGCCTACGAGCAGTACTTC	CSARSTTSGSAAYEQYF
few	.	TRBJ1-2	TRBV6-1	TGTGCCAGCAGTAGGGGCTACACCTTC	CASSRGYTF
many	.	TRBJ1-5	TRBV27	TGTGCCAGCAGTTTGAGGGTGTTGCAGCCCCAGCATTTT	CASSLRVLQPQHF
few	.	TRBJ1-1	TRBV12-3/TRBV12-4	TGTGCCAGCAGTTTAGCTTGGGAGCTAAACACTGAAGCTTTCTTT	CASSLAWELNTEAFF
.	.	TRBJ1-3	TRBV4-3	TGCGCCAGCAGCCCTTCGACAGTCTCTGGAAACACCATATATTTT	CASSPSTVSGNTIYF
.	.	TRBJ1-1	TRBV14	TGTGCCAGCAGCCAATATGGGCCGGGACTGTCGAACACTGAAGCTTTCTTT	CASSQYGPGLSNTEAFF
.	TRBD2	TRBJ2-3	TRBV9	TGTGCCAGCAGCGTAGGACTAGCGGGAGGAGGGGATACGCAGTATTTT	CASSVGLAGGGDTQYF
.	.	TRBJ2-5	TRBV5-1	TGCGCCAGCAGCCCCTGGTGGGTACTGGCTCGGGTGCCCCAGTACTTC	CASSPWWVLARVPQYF
once	.	TRBJ1-1	TRBV5-1	TGCGCCAGCACCTCGAGGGGGGGCGTGGACACTGAAGCTTTCTTT	CASTSRGGVDTEAFF
.	.	TRBJ1-2	TRBV6-2/TRBV6-3	TGTGCCAGCCGAGGCAAGGGTCATGACTATGGCTACACCTTC	CASRGKGHDYGYTF
.	.	TRBJ1-2	TRBV10-3	TGTGCCATCACCGATTTGGGGCCGGGATACGGCGGCTACACCTTC	CAITDLGPGYGGYTF
many	.	TRBJ1-2	TRBV12-3/TRBV12-4	TGTGCCACCAGCAGCGTGCAGGCGCCCTATGGCTACACCTTC	CATSSVQAPYGYTF
many	.	TRBJ2-2	TRBV15	TGTGCCACCAGCAGAGATCAGAGGGGTCCTACCGGGGAGCTGTTTTTT	CATSRDQRGPTGELFF
many	TRBD2	TRBJ2-2	TRBV9	TGTGCCAGCAGCAAACTAGCGGGAGCTACCGGGGAGCTGTTTTTT	CASSKLAGATGELFF
.	.	TRBJ2-7	TRBV28	TGTGCCAGCAGTGGGGACACGACCTACGAGCAGTACTTC	CASSGDTTYEQYF
few	TRBD1	TRBJ1-6	TRBV15	TGTGCCACCAGCGGCCGCAGGGGGAATTCACCCCTCCACTTT	CATSGRRGNSPLHF
.	TRBD1	TRBJ1-6	TRBV7-6	TGTGCCAGCAGTTCGGGACAGGCCTTTTCACCCCTCCACTTT	CASSSGQAFSPLHF
few	.	TRBJ2-7	TRBV5-1	TGCGCCAGCAGCTTGGACGTTAGGACACCAGCGGAGCAGTACTTC	CASSLDVRTPAEQYF